This T cell receptor beta chain was recorded in a study of T cell responses to AZD1222 COVID-19 vaccine. Comment on this clone: Its specificity is not known.

Study-wide points: Unmutated variant regions are reportedly the target of nearly half of TCRs that are spike-specific. Baseline serostatus was positive in only a handful of AZD1222 recipients.

Clones were read by immunoSEQ multiplex PCR, and TCRdb kept only the in-frame ones, dropping some. There are 99,000 or so clones in the sample; more than 75% occur only once, and under 3% lies in the top ten. V was trimmed by 0 bases and J by 4 bases, leaving 12 bases between them. Germline loops: CDR1 MGHRA, CDR2 YSYEKL. The length of the CDR3 is 15 residues. The sequenced sample was peripheral blood, obtained on day 0 of AZD1222 vaccination. This chain connects TRBV4-1 to TRBJ1-2; unclear D gene. The sequence derives from an adult in good health. The CDR3 is CASSQEYRDSYGYTF. The CDR3 nucleotides read TGCGCCAGCAGCCAAGAGTATCGGGATTCCTATGGCTACACCTTC.